The 31 T cell receptor beta chains presented below share a single source sample, sequenced in a study of Ad26.COV2.S vaccination and SARS-CoV-2 variants. The treatment: approximately 18 received Ad26.COV2.S at low or high dose, single or two shots; about 5 received placebo; per-sample allocation not given. Sampling was performed 63 days after the first vaccine or placebo injection. TCRdb keeps only in-frame clones here, not all; method: immunoSEQ multiplex PCR. This sample carries some 460,000 clones, 80% to 90% of them seen once, and the ten largest clones take 1.5% to 2%. This specimen was peripheral blood, taken in a trial of Ad26.COV2.S vaccine versus placebo. The origin of the receptors is a person aged 18 to 59 who received the Ad26.COV2.S COVID-19 vaccine or a placebo.

In DNA form, the CDR3 reads TGTGCCAGCAGCTTAGATGGGACAGGGCTTCGGGAGCAGTTCTTC. Translating gives CASSLDGTGLREQFF. The chain is built from TRBV7-9 and TRBJ2-1, with TRBD1 identical over 9 bases. The V gene end was trimmed by 1 base and the J gene end by 10 bases; junction bases not matched to a gene: 8. CDR3 length: 15 residues. Per germline, CDR1 SEHNR and CDR2 FQNEAQ (reference sequence).

The chain uses TRBV2 and TRBJ2-1, with 8 bases identical to TRBD2. The junction had 7 bases not matched to a gene; V was cut back by 8 bases and J by 4 bases. The CDR3 totals 14 residues. In germline, CDR1 is SNHLY, CDR2 FYNNEI. The CDR3 DNA reads TGTGCCAGCGGTTGGGCGGGAGGTTACAATGAGCAGTTCTTC. It is translated as CASGWAGGYNEQFF.

V is TRBV13 and J is TRBJ2-7; D tentatively reads TRBD1 or TRBD2 (5 bases each). This CDR3 region has 16 residues. The germline gives CDR1 PRHDT, CDR2 FYEKMQ (reference sequence). Trimming cost V 5 bases and J 0 bases, with 17 bases left between them. CDR3 residues: CASSQSGTIASYEQYF. CDR3 sequence (DNA): TGTGCCAGCAGCCAATCCGGGACCATAGCCTCCTACGAGCAGTACTTC.

V and J are TRBV10-1 and TRBJ1-4; D unclear. V shed 5 bases and J shed 6 bases, with 10 bases lying between them. This CDR3 region has 13 residues. The germline gives CDR1 WNHNN, CDR2 SYGVQD (reference sequence). CDR3 protein: CASSPQIHEKLFF. The CDR3 DNA reads as TGCGCCAGCAGTCCCCAAATCCATGAAAAACTGTTTTTT.

The chain couples TRBV5-1 to TRBJ1-1; D call uncertain. The CDR3 is 16 residues long. The germline V gene has CDR1 SGHRS and CDR2 YFSETQ. V gave up 2 bases and J gave up 3 bases, with 17 bases separating them. The CDR3 protein is CASSFYFAPRDTEAFF. The CDR3 DNA reads as TGCGCCAGCAGCTTTTACTTCGCACCTAGGGACACTGAAGCTTTCTTT.

The rearrangement joins TRBV7-9 to TRBJ1-5, with D possibly matching TRBD1 (6 bases). CDR1 and CDR2 (germline): SEHNR, FQNEAQ (reference sequence). The CDR3 runs to 14 residues. Between the trimmed V and J ends, which lost 5 bases and 1 base, there was a span of 9 bases. This CDR3 is CASSAGQSNQPQHF. DNA for the CDR3: TGTGCCAGCAGCGCCGGACAGAGCAATCAGCCCCAGCATTTT. The variable domain in full, completed from reference TRBV7-9 and TRBJ1-5, reads DTGVSQNPRHKITKRGQNVTFRCDPISEHNRLYWYRQTLGQGPEFLTYFQNEAQLEKSRLLSDRFSAERPKGSFSTLEIQRTEQGDSAMYLCASSAGQSNQPQHFGDGTRLSIL.

This sequence joins TRBV6-6 and TRBJ1-3, with a tentative D call TRBD1 (5 bases). From germline, CDR1 is MNHNY and CDR2 SVGAGI (reference sequence). Between the trimmed V and J ends, which lost 5 bases and 0 bases, there was a span of 14 bases. The CDR3 extends over 16 amino acids. The CDR3 reads CASSQGRRGSGNTIYF. CDR3 coding DNA: TGTGCCAGCAGTCAAGGACGGAGGGGCTCTGGAAACACCATATATTTT.

The chain combines TRBV30 with TRBJ2-7; D may be TRBD1 (5 bases). The CDR3 has 14 amino acids. CDR1 and CDR2 from the germline V gene are GTSNPN and SVGIG (reference sequence). V was trimmed by 2 bases and J by 0 bases, leaving 11 bases between them. The CDR3 loop is CAWSMGLHSYEQYF. The CDR3 bases are TGTGCCTGGAGTATGGGGCTACACTCCTACGAGCAGTACTTC.

The rearrangement uses TRBV4-1 and TRBJ1-1, with D perhaps matching TRBD1 (6 bases). This CDR3 is built from 15 residues. Germline V gene sequence: CDR1 MGHRA, CDR2 YSYEKL. Trimming took 4 bases from V and 1 from J, leaving 13 bases between them. The CDR3 bases are TGCGCCAGCAGCCGCACGGGACAAAGGAACACTGAAGCTTTCTTT. Encoded protein: CASSRTGQRNTEAFF.

The CDR3 loop is CASSQDSTGLRTQYF. The CDR3 nucleotides read TGTGCCAGCAGCCAAGATTCGACAGGGTTGCGGACCCAGTACTTC. The rearrangement joins TRBV3-1 (or the pseudogene TRBV3-2) to TRBJ2-5, with TRBD1 matching over 7 bases. The CDR3 consists of 15 residues. The V gene end was trimmed by 0 bases and the J gene end by 7 bases; junction bases not matched to a gene: 8. CDR1 LGHDT and CDR2 YNNKEL come from the germline V gene (reference sequence).

The chain carries TRBV12-5 and TRBJ2-3, with D possibly matching TRBD1 (5 bases). Between the trimmed V and J ends, which lost 1 base and 4 bases, there was a span of 9 bases. The CDR3 has 14 amino acids. Germline CDR1 is LGHNT and CDR2 is FRNRAP. The chain's CDR3 is CASGLGGWADTQYF. In DNA form, the CDR3 reads TGTGCTAGTGGTTTGGGGGGCTGGGCAGATACGCAGTATTTT.

In its sample, this clone was seen a few times. The V call is TRBV6-1, the J call TRBJ1-5; 9 bases are a match to TRBD1. V lost 3 bases to trimming and J lost 4 bases; unmatched junction nucleotides: 7. This CDR3 comprises 16 residues. Germline values: CDR1 MNHNS, CDR2 SASEGT. The CDR3 DNA follows: TGTGCCAGCAGTGAGACACAGGGGGCTCGTAATCAGCCCCAGCATTTT. Protein sequence: CASSETQGARNQPQHF.

This chain uses TRBV28 with TRBJ1-2, with D unresolved. The CDR3 spans 12 residues. Trimming left V 6 bases short and J 10 bases short, with 15 bases between. The germline V gene has CDR1 MDHEN and CDR2 SYDVKM. CDR3 region: CASSRAPRYYTF. CDR3 bases: TGTGCCAGCAGCCGGGCCCCCAGGTACTACACCTTC.

This rearrangement joins TRBV6-2 or TRBV6-3 to TRBJ2-7; 7 positions agree with TRBD1. CDR1 and CDR2 from the germline V gene are MNHEY and SVGEGT. V was clipped by 6 bases and J by 2 bases; unmatched bases: 7. CDR3 length: 14 residues. CDR3 in amino acids: CASSGQAKTYEQYF. In DNA form, the CDR3 reads TGTGCCAGCAGCGGACAGGCTAAAACCTACGAGCAGTACTTC.

The chain recombines TRBV4-2 with TRBJ2-2; no clear D. Per germline, CDR1 LGHNA and CDR2 YNFKEQ. This CDR3 is 14 amino acids long. Trimming pared 6 bases from V and 5 bases from J, leaving 13 bases between. In DNA, the CDR3 is TGTGCCAGCAGTCAGAGGCACTTTACCGGGGAGCTGTTTTTT. Protein: CASSQRHFTGELFF.

This chain connects TRBV7-6 to TRBJ2-3; 10 bases map to TRBD1. CDR3 length: 21 amino acids. J lost 9 bases, V lost 5 bases, and 29 bases had no gene match. The germline gives CDR1 SGHVS, CDR2 FNYEAQ. The DNA for the CDR3 is TGTGCCAGCAGCCCGAGACACCCCACTGCCCTCGGGACAGGGGACATCCAAACGCAGTATTTT. The encoded protein is CASSPRHPTALGTGDIQTQYF.

V and J are TRBV7-8 and TRBJ2-7; possibly TRBD1 for D (5 bases). Germline loops: CDR1 SGHVS, CDR2 FQNEAQ. The germline V and J ends were trimmed by 0 bases and 7 bases, with 10 bases remaining between them. This CDR3 has 13 residues. CDR3: CASSLALRTEQYF. The CDR3 coding sequence is TGTGCCAGCAGCTTAGCGCTAAGGACAGAGCAGTACTTC.

This chain uses TRBV27 with TRBJ2-3; a weak D match, TRBD2 (6 bases). The CDR3 has 14 residues. Trimming cost V 8 bases and J 4 bases, with 16 bases left between them. Looked up from germline, CDR1 is MNHEY and CDR2 is SMNVEV (reference sequence). CDR3 residues: CASHPNWGADTQYF. The CDR3 nucleotides read TGTGCCAGCCATCCTAATTGGGGGGCAGATACGCAGTATTTT.

This chain connects TRBV6-5 to TRBJ1-2, with no clear D. The CDR3 is 15 amino acids. Per germline, CDR1 MNHEY and CDR2 SVGAGI. The V end was cut by 2 bases, the J end by 8 bases, with 18 bases between. CDR3 loop: CASSYAWEILEGYTF. CDR3 DNA: TGTGCCAGCAGTTACGCCTGGGAGATTCTGGAAGGCTACACCTTC.

This clone was counted between two and nine times. V is TRBV19 and J is TRBJ2-2; 8 bases are a match to TRBD1. This CDR3 spans 15 amino acids. The V gene's germline CDR1 is LNHDA and CDR2 SQIVND (reference sequence). V lost 5 bases, J lost 1 base, and 3 bases stayed unmatched. The CDR3 bases are TGTGCCAGTAGTGTACAGGGGGGGAACACCGGGGAGCTGTTTTTT. Translating it yields CASSVQGGNTGELFF.

V is TRBV30 and J is TRBJ2-1, with D perhaps TRBD1 (6 bases). The V end lost 3 bases, the J end lost 9 bases, and 15 bases lay between the germline ends. The germline V gene has CDR1 GTSNPN and CDR2 SVGIG (reference sequence). This CDR3 contains 13 residues. The CDR3 nucleotides are TGTGCCTGGAGCCCGGGACAAGTAGGTGAGCAGTTCTTC. Protein: CAWSPGQVGEQFF. The variable domain in full, with the rest retrieved from reference TRBV30 and TRBJ2-1, is SQTIHQWPATLVQPVGSPLSLECTVEGTSNPNLYWYRQAAGRGLQLLFYSVGIGQISSEVPQNLSASRPQDRQFILSSKKLLLSDSGFYLCAWSPGQVGEQFFGPGTRLTVL.

The chain employs TRBV18 and TRBJ1-6, with a weak D call TRBD1 (6 bases). CDR3 length: 18 residues. Trimming shortened V by 4 bases and J by 6 bases, and 22 bases separated the two germline ends. From germline, CDR1 is KGHSH and CDR2 LQKENI. The CDR3 reads CASSLLRPKDSSNSPLHF. The CDR3 DNA follows: TGTGCCAGCTCACTACTTCGACCGAAGGACAGCAGTAATTCACCCCTCCACTTT.

This sequence joins TRBV3-1 (or the pseudogene TRBV3-2) and TRBJ1-1; a weak D match, TRBD1 (5 bases). In germline, CDR1 is LGHDT, CDR2 YNNKEL (reference sequence). Trimming pared 2 bases from V and 10 bases from J, leaving 14 bases between. This CDR3 contains 13 residues. CDR3 sequence reads: CASSQRTRYAAFF. In DNA form, the CDR3 reads TGTGCCAGCAGCCAAAGGACACGGTACGCAGCTTTCTTT.

The chain recombines TRBV4-2 with TRBJ1-3, with 8 bases aligning to TRBD1. Germline CDR1 LGHNA, CDR2 YNFKEQ. V shed 3 bases and J 4 bases; nucleotides not matched to a gene: 11. The CDR3 runs 17 residues. CDR3 in amino acids: CASSQDGQGPPGNTIYF. CDR3 DNA: TGTGCCAGCAGCCAGGACGGACAGGGACCGCCCGGAAACACCATATATTTT.

The V call is TRBV29-1, the J call TRBJ2-7; TRBD1 agrees at 10 bases. The CDR3 totals 13 residues. After removal of 1 base from V and 4 bases from J, the junction contained 1 base not matched to a gene. The germline V gene encodes CDR1 SQVTM and CDR2 ANQGSEA. The DNA of the CDR3 is TGCAGCGTTGAAGGGACAGGGGGTTACGAGCAGTACTTC. It encodes CSVEGTGGYEQYF.

CDR3 coding DNA: TGTGCCAGCAGCTTATCTTGGCGGAGGGAAAGGAACGAGCAGTACTTC. Encoded protein: CASSLSWRRERNEQYF. This rearrangement joins TRBV7-9 to TRBJ2-7; weak D call: TRBD2 (6 bases). Germline CDR1 and CDR2: SEHNR and FQNEAQ (reference sequence). The V end was cut by 2 bases, the J end by 5 bases, with 19 bases between. The CDR3 runs to 16 residues.

The chain carries TRBV28 and TRBJ2-1; either TRBD1 or TRBD2 may supply D (5 bases each). Germline CDR1 MDHEN, CDR2 SYDVKM. The ends were cut back, 7 bases at V and 0 bases at J, with 19 bases in the middle. This CDR3 spans 17 amino acids. CDR3: CASIRGPARSSYNEQFF. In DNA form, the CDR3 reads TGTGCCAGCATTCGGGGACCCGCGCGGAGCTCCTACAATGAGCAGTTCTTC.

The chain carries TRBV5-4 and TRBJ1-2; 8 bases are shared with TRBD1. This CDR3 has 13 amino acids. The germline V gene encodes CDR1 SGHNT and CDR2 YYREEE (reference sequence). Trimming at V came to 4 bases and at J to 2 bases, leaving 1 base not matched to a gene. The CDR3 DNA follows: TGTGCCAGCAGCCGACAGGGGAACTATGGCTACACCTTC. Translation: CASSRQGNYGYTF.

The chain links TRBV7-8 to TRBJ1-3; 8 bases are a match to TRBD1. V lost 2 bases and J lost 0; bases outside the gene matches: 9. Germline V gene data show CDR1 as SGHVS and CDR2 as FQNEAQ. CDR3 length equals 18 residues. CDR3 DNA sequence: TGTGCCAGCAGCTTAAATTCAGGGGGCATCCTCTCTGGAAACACCATATATTTT. This translates into CASSLNSGGILSGNTIYF.

A few counts support this clone. The genes are TRBV7-9 and TRBJ2-7; D is possibly TRBD1 or TRBD2 (7 bases each). V was trimmed by 4 bases and J by 4 bases, leaving 14 bases between them. Germline loops: CDR1 SEHNR, CDR2 FQNEAQ (reference sequence). The CDR3 consists of 14 residues. The CDR3: CASSYQGGTYEQYF. The CDR3 nucleotides read TGTGCCAGCAGCTACCAGGGGGGGACGTACGAGCAGTACTTC.

The gene calls are TRBV23-1 and TRBJ1-3, with a weak D call TRBD1 (5 bases). TRBV23-1 counts as an open reading frame of uncertain function. Trimming left V 8 bases short and J 2 bases short, with 19 bases between. The CDR3 extends over 16 amino acids. As DNA, the CDR3 is TGCGCCAGCTGCCCCCTAGGAGGGGTGACTGGAAACACCATATATTTT. Protein: CASCPLGGVTGNTIYF.